This T cell receptor (beta chain) is from a study of identical twins. Regarding the study as a whole: Instead of following the same donors, the conclusions were based on cross-sectional statistical analysis.

Germline V gives CDR1 DFQATT, CDR2 SNEGSKA (reference sequence). The CDR3 has 13 amino acids. Trimming took 5 bases from V and 7 from J; bases not matched to a gene: 9. Worth noting for this clonotype: The antigen is not known.

Each CDR3 protein is one row after TCRdb ran MiXCR on the 5' RACE reads. The table records 430,000 or so distinct CDR3 sequences, 20% to 25% of them present only once. This same sample was also part of a study on T cells expressing NK-cell markers. That paper adds: Researchers got TCR beta repertoires out of sorted CD3+CD56+NKG2C+, CD3+CD56+NKG2C- and CD3+CD56-NKG2C+ T cells. Among CD8+ T cells from six donors, dominant NKG2C+ clonotypes accounted for roughly 1.0-7.0%. The CD3+CD56-NKG2C+ fraction of a handful of donors was likewise dominated by these clonotypes.

Sequenced sample: CD4+ T cells sorted from blood. This TCR derives from a woman aged 18-35 years in good health. V and J are TRBV20-1 and TRBJ2-7; 9 positions agree with TRBD1. The CDR3 here is CSAARDRAGEQYF. Written as DNA, the CDR3 is TGCAGTGCTGCGCGGGACAGGGCGGGTGAGCAGTACTTC.